What follows is one T cell receptor beta chain and its context. The antigen remains undetermined. Clones were sequenced by immunoSEQ multiplex PCR, and TCRdb holds only the in-frame ones, with some missing. Of roughly 2.1 million clones in the sample, approximately 94% were seen once. The naive CD8 fraction comprised CD45RO-negative cells positively selected for CCR7 and excluded terminally differentiated effector memory CD45RA+ cells. This record comes from a study of shared clonotypes between healthy human individuals. Study context: Each donor's CD8 memory used one plate, CD8 naive two, each CD4 subset three.

Points from the study as a whole: It was anticipated that sequencing depth would influence how many clonotypes donors shared. Enrolling few donors narrowed the genetic and exposure-history diversity that was represented.

The CDR3 contains 19 residues. Germline lookup yields CDR1 SGHDT and CDR2 YYEEEE. Germline trimming cut 1 base from V and 8 bases from J; bases unmatched to any gene: 16. The source is a man aged 18 to 29 in good health. Some clones in this sample may be carry-over from other donors' samples. Sequenced input: naive CD8+ T cells from PBMCs. The rearrangement joins TRBV5-6 to TRBJ1-6, with 9 bases lining up with TRBD1. The CDR3 region is CASSLFYLGQGQGDSPLHF. In nucleotides, the CDR3 is TGTGCCAGCAGCTTGTTCTACTTGGGACAGGGACAGGGCGATTCACCCCTCCACTTT.